This TCR beta chain was sequenced for a study of blood T cell repertoires in COVID-19. The CDR3 is made up of 15 amino acids. V gave up 1 base and J gave up 1 base; unmatched junction bases: 0. From germline, CDR1 is SEHNR and CDR2 FQNEAQ (reference sequence). Some clones are missing from TCRdb's copy, which holds only in-frame ones; the method was immunoSEQ multiplex PCR. This table has roughly 200,000 clones, 85% to 90% appearing once. The receptor was isolated from a woman aged 40 to 50 with acute COVID-19. Material for sequencing was PBMCs or T cells enriched from blood (not recorded which). The chain joins TRBV7-9 to TRBJ2-3, with 9 bases identical to TRBD2. In DNA form, the CDR3 reads TGTGCCAGCAGCTTAGGGACTAGCGGCACAGATACGCAGTATTTT. This translates into CASSLGTSGTDTQYF.